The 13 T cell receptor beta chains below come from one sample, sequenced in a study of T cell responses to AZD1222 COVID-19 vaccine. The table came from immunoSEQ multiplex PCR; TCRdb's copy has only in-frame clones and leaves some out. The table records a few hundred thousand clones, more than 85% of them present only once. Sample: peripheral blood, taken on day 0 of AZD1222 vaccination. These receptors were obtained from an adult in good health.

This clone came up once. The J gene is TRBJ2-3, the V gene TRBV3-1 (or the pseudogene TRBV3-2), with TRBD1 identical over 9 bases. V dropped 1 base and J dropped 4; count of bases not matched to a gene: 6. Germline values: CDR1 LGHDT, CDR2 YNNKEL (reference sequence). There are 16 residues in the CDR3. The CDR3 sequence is CASSQGGQGGADTQYF. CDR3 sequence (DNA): TGTGCCAGCAGCCAAGGGGGACAGGGCGGCGCAGATACGCAGTATTTT.

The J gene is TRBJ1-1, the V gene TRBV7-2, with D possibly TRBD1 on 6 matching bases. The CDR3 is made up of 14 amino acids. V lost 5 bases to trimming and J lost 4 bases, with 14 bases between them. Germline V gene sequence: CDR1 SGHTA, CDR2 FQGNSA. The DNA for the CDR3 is TGTGCCAGCAGCCCCCGGGGGGGCACCACTGAAGCTTTCTTT. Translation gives CASSPRGGTTEAFF.

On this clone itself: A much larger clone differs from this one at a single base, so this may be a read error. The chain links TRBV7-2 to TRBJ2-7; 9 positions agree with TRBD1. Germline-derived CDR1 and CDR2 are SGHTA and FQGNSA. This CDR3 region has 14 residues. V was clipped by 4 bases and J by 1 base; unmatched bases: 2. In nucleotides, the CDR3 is TGTGCCAGCAGCTACGGACAGGGGTCCTACGAGCAGTACTTC. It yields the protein CASSYGQGSYEQYF.

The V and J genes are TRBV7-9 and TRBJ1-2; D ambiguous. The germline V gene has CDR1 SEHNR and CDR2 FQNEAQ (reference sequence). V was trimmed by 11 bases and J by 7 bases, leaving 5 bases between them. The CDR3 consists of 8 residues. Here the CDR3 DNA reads TGTGCCCTGGGTGGCTACACCTTC. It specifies CALGGYTF. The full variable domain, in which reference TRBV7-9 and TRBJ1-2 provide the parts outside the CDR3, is DTGVSQNPRHKITKRGQNVTFRCDPISEHNRLYWYRQTLGQGPEFLTYFQNEAQLEKSRLLSDRFSAERPKGSFSTLEIQRTEQGDSAMYLCALGGYTFGSGTRLTVV.

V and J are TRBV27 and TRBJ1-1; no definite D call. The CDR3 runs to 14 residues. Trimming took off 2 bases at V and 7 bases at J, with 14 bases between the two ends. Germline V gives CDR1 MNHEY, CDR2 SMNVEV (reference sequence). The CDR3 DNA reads TGTGCCAGCAGTTTAGGCGGCAGCCGGAGTGAAGCTTTCTTT. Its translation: CASSLGGSRSEAFF.

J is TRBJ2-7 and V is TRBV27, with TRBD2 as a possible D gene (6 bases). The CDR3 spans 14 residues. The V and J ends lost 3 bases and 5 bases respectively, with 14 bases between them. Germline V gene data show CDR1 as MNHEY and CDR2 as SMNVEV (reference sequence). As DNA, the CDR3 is TGTGCCAGCAGTTTCTCCAGGGAGGCTGACGAGCAGTACTTC. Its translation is CASSFSREADEQYF.

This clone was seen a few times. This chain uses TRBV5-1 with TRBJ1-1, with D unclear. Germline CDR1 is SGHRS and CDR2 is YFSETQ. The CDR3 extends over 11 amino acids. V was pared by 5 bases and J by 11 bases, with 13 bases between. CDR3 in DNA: TGCGCCAGCAGGGACTCGTACACGGCTTTCTTT. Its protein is CASRDSYTAFF.

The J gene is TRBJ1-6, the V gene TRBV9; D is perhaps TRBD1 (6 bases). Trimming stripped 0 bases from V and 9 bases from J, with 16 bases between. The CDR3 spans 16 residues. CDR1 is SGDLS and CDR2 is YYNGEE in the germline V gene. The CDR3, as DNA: TGTGCCAGCAGCGTAGGACATCAGGGGTTGGGTTCACCCCTCCACTTT. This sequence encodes CASSVGHQGLGSPLHF.

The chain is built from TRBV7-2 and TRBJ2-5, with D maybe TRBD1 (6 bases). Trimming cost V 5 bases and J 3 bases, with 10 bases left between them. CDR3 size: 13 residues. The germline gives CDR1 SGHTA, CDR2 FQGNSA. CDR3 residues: CASSPDRKETQYF. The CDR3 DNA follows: TGTGCCAGCAGCCCGGACAGAAAAGAGACCCAGTACTTC.

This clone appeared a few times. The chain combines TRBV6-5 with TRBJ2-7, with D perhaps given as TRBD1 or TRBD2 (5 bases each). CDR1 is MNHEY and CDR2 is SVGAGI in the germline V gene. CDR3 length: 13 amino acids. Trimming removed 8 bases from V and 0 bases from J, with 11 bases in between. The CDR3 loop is CASRGTVSYEQYF. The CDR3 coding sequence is TGTGCCAGCCGAGGGACGGTCTCCTACGAGCAGTACTTC.

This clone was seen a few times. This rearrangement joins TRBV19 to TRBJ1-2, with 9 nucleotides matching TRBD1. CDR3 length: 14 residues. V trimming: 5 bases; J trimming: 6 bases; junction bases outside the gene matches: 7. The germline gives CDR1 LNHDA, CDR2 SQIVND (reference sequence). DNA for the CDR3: TGTGCCAGTAGTGGACAGGGGCCCCCTGATGGCTACACCTTC. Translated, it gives CASSGQGPPDGYTF.

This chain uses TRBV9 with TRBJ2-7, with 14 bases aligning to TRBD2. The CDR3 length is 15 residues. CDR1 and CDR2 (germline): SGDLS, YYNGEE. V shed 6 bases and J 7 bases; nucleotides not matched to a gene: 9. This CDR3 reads CASILPGLAGEEQYF. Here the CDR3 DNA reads TGTGCCAGCATCCTCCCGGGACTAGCGGGAGAGGAGCAGTACTTC.

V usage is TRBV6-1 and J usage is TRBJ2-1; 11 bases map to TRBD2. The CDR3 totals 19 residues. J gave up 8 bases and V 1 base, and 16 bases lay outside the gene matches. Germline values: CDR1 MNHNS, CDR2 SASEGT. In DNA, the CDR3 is TGTGCCAGCAGTGAAGTTAGGTCTAGCGGGAGGATCCACATAGATGAGCAGTTCTTC. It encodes CASSEVRSSGRIHIDEQFF.